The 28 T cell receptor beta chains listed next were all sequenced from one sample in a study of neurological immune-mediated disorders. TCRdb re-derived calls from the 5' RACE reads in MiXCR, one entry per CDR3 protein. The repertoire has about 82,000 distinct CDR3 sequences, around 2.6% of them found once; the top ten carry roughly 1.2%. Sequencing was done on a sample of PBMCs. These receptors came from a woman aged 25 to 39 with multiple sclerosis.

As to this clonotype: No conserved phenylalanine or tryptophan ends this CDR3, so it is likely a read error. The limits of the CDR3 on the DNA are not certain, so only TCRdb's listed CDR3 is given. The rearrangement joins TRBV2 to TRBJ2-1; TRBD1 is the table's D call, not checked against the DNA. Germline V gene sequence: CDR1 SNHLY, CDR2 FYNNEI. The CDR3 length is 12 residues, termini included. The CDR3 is CASSAGTLEGFN.

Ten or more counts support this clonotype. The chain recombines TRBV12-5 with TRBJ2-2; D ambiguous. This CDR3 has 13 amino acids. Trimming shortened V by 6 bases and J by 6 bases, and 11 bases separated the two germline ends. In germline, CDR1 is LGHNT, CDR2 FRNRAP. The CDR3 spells CASGQDWAGELFF. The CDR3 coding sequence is TGTGCTAGTGGCCAAGACTGGGCCGGGGAGCTGTTTTTT.

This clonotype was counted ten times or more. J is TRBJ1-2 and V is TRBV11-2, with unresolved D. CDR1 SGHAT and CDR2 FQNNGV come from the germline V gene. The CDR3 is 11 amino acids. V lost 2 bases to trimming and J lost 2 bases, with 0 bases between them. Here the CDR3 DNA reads TGTGCCAGCAGCTTAAACTATGGCTACACCTTC. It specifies CASSLNYGYTF.

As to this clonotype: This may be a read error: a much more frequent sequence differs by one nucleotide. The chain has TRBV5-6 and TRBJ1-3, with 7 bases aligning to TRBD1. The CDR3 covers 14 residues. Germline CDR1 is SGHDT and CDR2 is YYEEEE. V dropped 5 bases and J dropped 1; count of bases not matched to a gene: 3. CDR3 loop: CASRHRGSGNTIYF. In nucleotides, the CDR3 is TGTGCCAGCAGACACAGGGGTTCTGGAAACACCATATATTTT.

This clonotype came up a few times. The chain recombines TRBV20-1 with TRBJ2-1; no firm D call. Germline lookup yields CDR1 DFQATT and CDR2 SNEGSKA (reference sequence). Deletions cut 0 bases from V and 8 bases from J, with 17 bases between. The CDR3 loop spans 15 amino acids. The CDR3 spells CSARDQVAVGDEQFF. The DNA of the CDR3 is TGCAGTGCTAGAGATCAGGTGGCCGTGGGCGATGAGCAGTTCTTC.

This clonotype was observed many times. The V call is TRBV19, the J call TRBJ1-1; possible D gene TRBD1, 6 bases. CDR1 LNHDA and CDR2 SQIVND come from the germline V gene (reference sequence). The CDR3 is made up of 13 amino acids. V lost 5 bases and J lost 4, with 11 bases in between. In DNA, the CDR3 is TGTGCCAGTAGTCCGGGGACAACCACTGAAGCTTTCTTT. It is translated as CASSPGTTTEAFF.

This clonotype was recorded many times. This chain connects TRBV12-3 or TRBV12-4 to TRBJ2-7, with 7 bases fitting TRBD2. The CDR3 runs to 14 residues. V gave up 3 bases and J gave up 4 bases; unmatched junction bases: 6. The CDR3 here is CASSFWRERYEQYF. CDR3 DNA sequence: TGTGCCAGCAGTTTCTGGCGGGAGAGGTACGAGCAGTACTTC.

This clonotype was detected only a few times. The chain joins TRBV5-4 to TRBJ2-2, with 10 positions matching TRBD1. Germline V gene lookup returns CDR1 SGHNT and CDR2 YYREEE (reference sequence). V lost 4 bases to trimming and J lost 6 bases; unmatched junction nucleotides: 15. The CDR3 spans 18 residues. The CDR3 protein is CASSGAPGQGYVAGELFF. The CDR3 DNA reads TGTGCCAGCAGCGGAGCCCCGGGACAGGGGTATGTCGCCGGGGAGCTGTTTTTT.

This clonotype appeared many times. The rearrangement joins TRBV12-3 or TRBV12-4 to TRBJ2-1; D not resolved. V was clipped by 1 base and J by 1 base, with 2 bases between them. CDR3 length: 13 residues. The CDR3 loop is CASSLGSYNEQFF. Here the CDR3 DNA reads TGTGCCAGCAGTTTAGGGTCCTACAATGAGCAGTTCTTC.

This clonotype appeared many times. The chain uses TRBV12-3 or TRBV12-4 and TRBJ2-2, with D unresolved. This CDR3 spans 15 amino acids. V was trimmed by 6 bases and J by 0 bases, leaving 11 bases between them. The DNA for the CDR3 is TGTGCCAGCAGGGGAATAGGGACGAACACCGGGGAGCTGTTTTTT. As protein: CASRGIGTNTGELFF.

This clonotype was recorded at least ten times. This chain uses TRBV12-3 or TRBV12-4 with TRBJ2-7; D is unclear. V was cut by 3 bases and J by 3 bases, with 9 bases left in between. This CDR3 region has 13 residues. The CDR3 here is CASSFNFFYEQYF. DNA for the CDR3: TGTGCCAGCAGTTTCAACTTTTTCTACGAGCAGTACTTC.

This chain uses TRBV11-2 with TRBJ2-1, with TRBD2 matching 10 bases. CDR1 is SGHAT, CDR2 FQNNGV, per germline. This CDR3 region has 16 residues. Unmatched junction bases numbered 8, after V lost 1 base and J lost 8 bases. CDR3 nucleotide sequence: TGTGCCAGCAGCTTAGCCTTAGCGGGAGGAGTGGATGAGCAGTTCTTC. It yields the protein CASSLALAGGVDEQFF.

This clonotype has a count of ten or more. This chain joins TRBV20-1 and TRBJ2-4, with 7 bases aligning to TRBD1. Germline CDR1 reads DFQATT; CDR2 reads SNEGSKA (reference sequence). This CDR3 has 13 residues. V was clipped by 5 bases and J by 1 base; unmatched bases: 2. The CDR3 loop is CSAPTGAKNIQYF. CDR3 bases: TGCAGTGCTCCGACAGGGGCCAAAAACATTCAGTACTTC.

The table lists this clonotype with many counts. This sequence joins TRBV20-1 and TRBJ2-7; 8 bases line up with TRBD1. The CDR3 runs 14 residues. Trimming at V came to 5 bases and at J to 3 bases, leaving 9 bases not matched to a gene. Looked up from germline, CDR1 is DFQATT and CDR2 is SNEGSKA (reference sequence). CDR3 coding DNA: TGCAGTGCTTTCCCACCGACAGGGGACTACGAGCAGTACTTC. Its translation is CSAFPPTGDYEQYF.

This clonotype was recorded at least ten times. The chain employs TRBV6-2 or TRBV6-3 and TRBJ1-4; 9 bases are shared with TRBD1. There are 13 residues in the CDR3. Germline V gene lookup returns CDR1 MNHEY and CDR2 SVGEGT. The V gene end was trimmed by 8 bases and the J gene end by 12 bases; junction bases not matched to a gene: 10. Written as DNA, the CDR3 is TGTGCCAGCGGAAAAGGACAGGGGAGACAACTGTTTTTT. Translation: CASGKGQGRQLFF.

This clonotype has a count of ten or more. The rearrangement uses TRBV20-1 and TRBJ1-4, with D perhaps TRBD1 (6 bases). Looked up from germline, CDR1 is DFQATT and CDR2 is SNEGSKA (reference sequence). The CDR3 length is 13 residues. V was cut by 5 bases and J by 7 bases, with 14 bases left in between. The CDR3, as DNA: TGCAGTGCTGGGGGGGGGCTCGGTGAAAAACTGTTTTTT. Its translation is CSAGGGLGEKLFF.

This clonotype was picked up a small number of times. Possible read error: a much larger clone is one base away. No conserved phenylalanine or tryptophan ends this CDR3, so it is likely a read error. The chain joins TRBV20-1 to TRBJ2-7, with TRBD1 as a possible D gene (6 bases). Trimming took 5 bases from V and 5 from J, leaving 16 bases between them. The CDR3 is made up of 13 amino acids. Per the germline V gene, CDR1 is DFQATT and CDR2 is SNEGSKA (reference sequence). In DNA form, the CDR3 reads TGCAGTGCTCCGGGACAAGGGACGAACGAGCAGTACATC. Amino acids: CSAPGQGTNEQYI.

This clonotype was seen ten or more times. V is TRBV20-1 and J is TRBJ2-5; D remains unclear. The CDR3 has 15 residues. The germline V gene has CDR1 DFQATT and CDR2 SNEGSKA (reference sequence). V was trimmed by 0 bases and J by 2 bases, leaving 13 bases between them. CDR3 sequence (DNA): TGCAGTGCTAGAGATATAAGCGCTATACAAGAGACCCAGTACTTC. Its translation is CSARDISAIQETQYF.

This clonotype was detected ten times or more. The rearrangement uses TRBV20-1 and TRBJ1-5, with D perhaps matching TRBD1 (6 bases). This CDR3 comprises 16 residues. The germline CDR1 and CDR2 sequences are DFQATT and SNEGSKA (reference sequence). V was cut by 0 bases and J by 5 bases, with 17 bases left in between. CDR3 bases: TGCAGTGCTAGAGATTCGAACAGGGATCCCTATCAGCCCCAGCATTTT. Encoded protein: CSARDSNRDPYQPQHF.

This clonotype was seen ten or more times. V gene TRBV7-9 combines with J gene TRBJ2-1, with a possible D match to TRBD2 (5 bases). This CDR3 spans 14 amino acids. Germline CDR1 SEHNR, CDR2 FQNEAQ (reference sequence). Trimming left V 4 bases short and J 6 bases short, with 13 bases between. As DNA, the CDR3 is TGTGCCAGCAGCTCCTGGACTGCACCCAATGAGCAGTTCTTC. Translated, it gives CASSSWTAPNEQFF.

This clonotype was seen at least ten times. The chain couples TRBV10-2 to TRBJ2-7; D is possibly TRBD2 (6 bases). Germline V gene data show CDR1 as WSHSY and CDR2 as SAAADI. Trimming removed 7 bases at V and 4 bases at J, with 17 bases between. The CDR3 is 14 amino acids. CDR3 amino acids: CASMFGSGAYEQYF. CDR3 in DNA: TGCGCCAGCATGTTCGGGAGTGGGGCTTACGAGCAGTACTTC.

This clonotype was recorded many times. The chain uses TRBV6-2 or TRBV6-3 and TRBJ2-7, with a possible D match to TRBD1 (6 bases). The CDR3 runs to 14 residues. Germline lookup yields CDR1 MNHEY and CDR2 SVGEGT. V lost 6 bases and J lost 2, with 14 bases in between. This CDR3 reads CASSPGQNPYEQYF. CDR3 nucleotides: TGTGCCAGCAGCCCAGGACAGAACCCCTACGAGCAGTACTTC.

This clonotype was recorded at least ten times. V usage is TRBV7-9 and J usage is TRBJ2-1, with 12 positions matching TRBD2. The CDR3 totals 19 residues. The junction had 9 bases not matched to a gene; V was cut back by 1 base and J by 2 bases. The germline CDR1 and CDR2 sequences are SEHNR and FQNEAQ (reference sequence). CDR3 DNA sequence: TGTGCCAGCAGCTTAGATGTGCTAGCGGGAGGGAGGGCCTACAATGAGCAGTTCTTC. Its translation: CASSLDVLAGGRAYNEQFF.

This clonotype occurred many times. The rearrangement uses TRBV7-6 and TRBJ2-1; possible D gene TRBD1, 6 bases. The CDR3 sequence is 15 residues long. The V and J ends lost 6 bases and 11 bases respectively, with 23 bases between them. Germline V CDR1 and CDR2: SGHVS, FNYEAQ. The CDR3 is CASRKKTGAVDQQFF. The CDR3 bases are TGTGCCAGCAGAAAAAAGACAGGCGCTGTGGATCAGCAGTTCTTC.

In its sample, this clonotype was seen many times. CDR3 nucleotides: TGTGCCACCAGCAGAGGGCCGGGAGGCTTGGAGACCCAGTACTTC. Translating gives CATSRGPGGLETQYF. The J gene is TRBJ2-5, the V gene TRBV15; TRBD2 matches 7 bases. Germline lookup yields CDR1 LNHNV and CDR2 YYDKDF (reference sequence). J lost 5 bases, V lost 1 base, and 7 bases had no gene match. The CDR3 runs to 15 residues. Full variable domain (remainder filled in from reference TRBV15 and TRBJ2-5): DAMVIQNPRYQVTQFGKPVTLSCSQTLNHNVMYWYQQKSSQAPKLLFHYYDKDFNNEADTPDNFQSRRPNTSFCFLDIRSPGLGDTAMYLCATSRGPGGLETQYFGPGTRLLVL.

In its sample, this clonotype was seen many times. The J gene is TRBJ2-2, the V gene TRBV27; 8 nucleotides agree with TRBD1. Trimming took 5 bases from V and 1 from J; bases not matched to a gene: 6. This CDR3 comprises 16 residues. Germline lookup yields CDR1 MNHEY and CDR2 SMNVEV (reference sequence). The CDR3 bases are TGTGCCAGCAGTCGGACAGGGTGGCTGAACACCGGGGAGCTGTTTTTT. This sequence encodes CASSRTGWLNTGELFF.

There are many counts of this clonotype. The DNA of the CDR3 is TGTGCCAGCAGTTCTACCCCCGGGACACCGAGCTCTGGGGCCAACGTCCTGACTTTC. Its translation: CASSSTPGTPSSGANVLTF. The V and J genes are TRBV12-3 or TRBV12-4 and TRBJ2-6; the D gene is possibly TRBD1 (6 bases). V lost 4 bases, J lost 0 bases, and 19 bases lay in between. The CDR3 extends over 19 amino acids.

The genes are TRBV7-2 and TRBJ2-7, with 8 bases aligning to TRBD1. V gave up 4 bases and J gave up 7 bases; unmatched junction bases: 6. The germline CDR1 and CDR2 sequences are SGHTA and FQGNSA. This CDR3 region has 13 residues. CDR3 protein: CASSWTGTGEQYF. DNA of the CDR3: TGTGCCAGCAGCTGGACAGGGACTGGGGAGCAGTACTTC.